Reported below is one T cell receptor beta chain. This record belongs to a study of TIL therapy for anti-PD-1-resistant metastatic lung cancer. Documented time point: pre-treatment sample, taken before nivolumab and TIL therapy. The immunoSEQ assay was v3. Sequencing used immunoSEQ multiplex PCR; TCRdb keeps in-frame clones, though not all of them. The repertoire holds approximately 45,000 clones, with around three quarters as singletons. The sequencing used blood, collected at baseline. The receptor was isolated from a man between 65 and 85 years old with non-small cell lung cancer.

The DNA for the CDR3 is TGTGCCAGCAGCCAAGACAGGGGAGGCCAGCCCCAGCATTTT. It encodes CASSQDRGGQPQHF. The chain employs TRBV7-2 and TRBJ1-5; the match to TRBD1 covers 8 bases. Germline lookup yields CDR1 SGHTA and CDR2 FQGNSA. V trimming: 5 bases; J trimming: 7 bases; junction bases outside the gene matches: 7. The CDR3 extends over 14 amino acids.